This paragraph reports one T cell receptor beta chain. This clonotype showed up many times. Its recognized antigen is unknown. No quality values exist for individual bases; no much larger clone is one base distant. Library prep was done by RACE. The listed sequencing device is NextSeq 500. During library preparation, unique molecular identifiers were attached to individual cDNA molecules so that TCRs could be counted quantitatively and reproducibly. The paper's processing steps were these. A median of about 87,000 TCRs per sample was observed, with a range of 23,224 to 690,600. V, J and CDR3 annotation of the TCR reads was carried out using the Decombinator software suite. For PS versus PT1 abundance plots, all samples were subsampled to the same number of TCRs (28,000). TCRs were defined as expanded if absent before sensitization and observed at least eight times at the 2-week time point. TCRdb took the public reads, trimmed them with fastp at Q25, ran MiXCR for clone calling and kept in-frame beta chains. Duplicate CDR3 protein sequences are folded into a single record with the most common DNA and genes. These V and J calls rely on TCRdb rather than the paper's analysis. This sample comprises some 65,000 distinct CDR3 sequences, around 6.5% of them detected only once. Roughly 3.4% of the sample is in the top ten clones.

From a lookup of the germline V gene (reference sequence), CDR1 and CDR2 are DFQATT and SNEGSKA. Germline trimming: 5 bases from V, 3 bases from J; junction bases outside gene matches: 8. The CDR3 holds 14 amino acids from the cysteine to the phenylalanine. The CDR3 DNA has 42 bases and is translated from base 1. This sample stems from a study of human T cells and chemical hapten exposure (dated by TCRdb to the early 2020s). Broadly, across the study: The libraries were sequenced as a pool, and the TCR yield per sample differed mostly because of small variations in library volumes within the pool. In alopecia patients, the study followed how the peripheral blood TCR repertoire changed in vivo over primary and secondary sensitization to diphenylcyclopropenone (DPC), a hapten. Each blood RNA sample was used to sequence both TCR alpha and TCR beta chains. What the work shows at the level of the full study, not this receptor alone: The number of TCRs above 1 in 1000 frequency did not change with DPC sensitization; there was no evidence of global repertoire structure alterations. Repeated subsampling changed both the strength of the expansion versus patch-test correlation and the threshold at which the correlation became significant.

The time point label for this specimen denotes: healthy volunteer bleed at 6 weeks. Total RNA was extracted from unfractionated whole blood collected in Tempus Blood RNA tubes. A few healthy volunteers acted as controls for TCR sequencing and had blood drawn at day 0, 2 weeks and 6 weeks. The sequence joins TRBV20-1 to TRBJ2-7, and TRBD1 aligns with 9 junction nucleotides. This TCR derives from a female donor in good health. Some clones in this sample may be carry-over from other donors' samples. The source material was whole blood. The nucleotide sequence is TGCAGTGCTGTTCCGGGACAGGGTAACTACGAGCAGTACTTC. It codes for CSAVPGQGNYEQYF.